This T cell receptor beta chain was documented in a study of beta chain features in type 1 diabetes listed by TCRdb under 2018. A note on the overall study: Mean age, gender distribution, total cell number and subset yield were not different between patients and healthy donors. A total of about 100,000,000 sorted cells were examined across all samples, and RNA yield correlated strongly with the number of cells per subset. In the study, TCRB repertoires of sorted circulating CD4+ T cell subsets from recently diagnosed type 1 diabetes patients were compared with those of matched healthy donors. Regulatory and stem cell-like memory subsets were obtained from only 8 patients and roughly eight healthy donors, while naive and central memory subsets were obtained from all 30 or so donors.

Turning to this clone: This clone's antigen is unknown. It has no much larger one-base neighbor in the sample; base qualities were not kept.

From each donor, a single peripheral blood sample of roughly 0.11 L on average was drawn into heparinised tubes. Naive, central memory, regulatory and stem cell-like memory CD4+ T cells were sorted on a BD FACSAria II using a panel including CD45RO, CCR7, CD25, CD127, CD95 and CD27. Every sorted population had a purity above 95%. PBMCs were isolated right away by Lymphoprep density gradient centrifugation and were stained directly, without culture. Samples were stained and sorted in pairs, with one healthy donor and one patient per experiment, so that batch effects were minimized. What the study reported, not specific to this receptor: Shorter templates might be favored by PCR, yet because patient and control samples were amplified and corrected together, any such skew would affect both groups equally. Because small numbers of individuals were included in the HLA sub-analyses, any influence of HLA type on TCRB rearrangement was left unresolved. A moderate but significant shortening of TCRB CDR3 length was observed in type 1 diabetes patients in all four CD4+ subsets. Patients with type 1 diabetes made fewer insertions and deleted more nucleotides at VDJ recombination sites, implying thymic rearrangement abnormalities. Naive, central memory and regulatory TCRB repertoires appeared more similar among patients than among healthy donors. Sequencing cDNA rather than genomic DNA could over-represent highly expressing activated cells, although activation and CD3 levels did not differ between groups.

V ends up 4 bases short and J 3 bases short, with an unmatched junction base count of 4. As encoded in the germline V gene, CDR1 is SGHTA while CDR2 is FQGNSA. The CDR3 numbers 16 residues from cysteine through phenylalanine. The entry retains the CDR3 DNA only, 48 bases that are in frame from base 1. The High Capacity cDNA Reverse Transcription Kit was used to reverse transcribe all of the isolated RNA, meaning that expressed TCRB transcripts were what got sequenced. For stem cell-like memory T cell samples, survey-depth immunoSEQ sequencing was used, averaging about 940,000 total reads per sample. After sorted cells were lysed in RLT buffer, RNA was extracted with DNase-treated RNeasy Micro or Mini kits, with the choice depending on cell number. To prevent cross-contamination, each cell subset was processed individually, whereas patient and healthy donor samples were processed jointly. TCRB sequences were amplified from cDNA with the immunoSEQ multiplex PCR, producing 87-bp fragments spanning the CDR3 region. Sequencing of the amplicons was done on the Illumina HiSeq platform. Concerning the study's data processing: PCR bias was corrected computationally using synthetic template baselines, and reads within Hamming distance 2 were collapsed, with unmergeable singletons discarded. By aligning reads against IMGT, V, D and J genes, CDR3 length, and insertions or deletions at six rearrangement sites were assigned. Within each subset, clonotype counts were normalized to the number of sorted cells before true diversity and Gini coefficients were calculated with the tcR R package. The overlap coefficient, calculated on TCRB nucleotide sequences, was used to quantify repertoire sharing. The immuneACCESS repertoire file appears here via TCRdb, limited to in-frame rearrangements. These files lack a portion of the clones; in checked studies, under half of the deficit traces to unresolved V genes, and the cause of the others is not known. That table gives V, J and clone size, and the DNA gave D and trimming. Within this sample are under 95,000 clones, with around a third of them counted one time only. The ten largest account for over 0.35% of the sample.

Sample: stem cell memory CD4+ T cells from blood. Per the publication, the cell subset or site label means: stem cell-like memory CD4+ T cells. This sequence uses TRBV7-2 and TRBJ2-7, with TRBD2 matching 15 junction bases. This receptor was taken from a young woman in good health. The nucleotides read TGTGCCAGCAGCTCAGGACTAGCGGGGGGGATCTACGAGCAGTACTTC. Its protein product is CASSSGLAGGIYEQYF. Full variable domain (CDR3 extended with the reference TRBV7-2 and TRBJ2-7 proteins): GAGVSQSPSNKVTEKGKDVELRCDPISGHTALYWYRQSLGQGLEFLIYFQGNSAPDKSGLPSDRFSAERTGGSVSTLTIQRTQQEDSAVYLCASSSGLAGGIYEQYFGPGTRLTVT.